This T cell receptor (beta chain) is drawn from a study of cytomegalovirus exposure and HLA in healthy donors. The CDR3 is made up of 11 amino acids. The germline V gene has CDR1 DFQATT and CDR2 SNEGSKA (reference sequence). The PCR had 60 Vbeta and 13 Jbeta primers. Measured with immunoSEQ multiplex PCR; TCRdb has only the in-frame clones, and not every one. In the table there are about 59,000 clones, roughly nine tenths of which are singletons. Sequencing was performed on PBMCs. The chain couples TRBV20-1 to TRBJ2-5; D is unresolved. The last part of the DNA fits TRBJ2-7 better; the J call may be wrong. This TCR was sampled from a man aged 25-40 years in good health and CMV-seropositive. The CDR3 region has the DNA TGCAGTGCTAGAGATCATTACGAGCAGTACTTC. It encodes CSARDHYEQYF.